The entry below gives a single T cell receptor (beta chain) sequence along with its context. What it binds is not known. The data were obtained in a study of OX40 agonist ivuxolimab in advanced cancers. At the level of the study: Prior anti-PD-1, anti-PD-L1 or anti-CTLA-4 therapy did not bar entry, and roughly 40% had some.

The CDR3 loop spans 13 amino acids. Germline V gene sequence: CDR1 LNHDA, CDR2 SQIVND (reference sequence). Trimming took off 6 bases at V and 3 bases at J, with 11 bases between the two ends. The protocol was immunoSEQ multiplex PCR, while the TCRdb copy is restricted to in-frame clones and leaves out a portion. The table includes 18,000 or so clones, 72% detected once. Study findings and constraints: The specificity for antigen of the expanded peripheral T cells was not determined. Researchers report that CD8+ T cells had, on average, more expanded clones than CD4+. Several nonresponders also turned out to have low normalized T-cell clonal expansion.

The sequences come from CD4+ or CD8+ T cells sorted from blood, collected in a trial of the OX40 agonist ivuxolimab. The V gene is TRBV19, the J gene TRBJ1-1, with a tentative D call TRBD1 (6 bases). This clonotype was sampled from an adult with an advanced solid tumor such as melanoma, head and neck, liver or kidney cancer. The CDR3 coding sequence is TGTGCCAGTAGGGCGGGGGGGCACACTGAAGCTTTCTTT. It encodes CASRAGGHTEAFF.